Below are 27 T cell receptor beta chains sequenced from a single sample in a study of OX40 agonist ivuxolimab in advanced cancers. TCRdb's copy holds only in-frame clones and misses some; the assay was immunoSEQ multiplex PCR. In the table there are tens of thousands of clones, 88% of which are singletons. The specimen comprised CD4+ or CD8+ T cells sorted from blood, sampled in a trial of the OX40 agonist ivuxolimab. These receptors all stem from an adult with an advanced solid tumor such as melanoma, head and neck, liver or kidney cancer.

The rearrangement uses TRBV6-5 and TRBJ1-2; D not certain. The CDR3 covers 13 residues. The germline gives CDR1 MNHEY, CDR2 SVGAGI. V was shortened by 7 bases and J by 8 bases, with 17 bases between the two germline ends. CDR3: CASIKQPLGGYTF. CDR3 sequence (DNA): TGTGCCAGCATAAAGCAACCGTTGGGGGGCTACACCTTC.

The V call is TRBV18, the J call TRBJ1-6, with TRBD1 matching over 8 bases. The V segment lost 4 bases and the J segment 7 bases; nucleotides outside the gene matches: 6. Germline-derived CDR1 and CDR2 are KGHSH and LQKENI. CDR3 length: 15 residues. The CDR3 DNA follows: TGTGCCAGCTCACGGTGGGACAGGATAAATTCACCCCTCCACTTT. As protein: CASSRWDRINSPLHF. The complete variable domain, with remaining parts taken from reference TRBV18 and TRBJ1-6, reads NAGVMQNPRHLVRRRGQEARLRCSPMKGHSHVYWYRQLPEEGLKFMVYLQKENIIDESGMPKERFSAEFPKEGPSILRIQQVVRGDSAAYFCASSRWDRINSPLHFGNGTRLTVT.

This chain joins TRBV27 and TRBJ1-5; D uncertain. V was shortened by 0 bases and J by 4 bases, with 13 bases between the two germline ends. CDR1 and CDR2 from the germline V gene are MNHEY and SMNVEV (reference sequence). CDR3 length equals 16 residues. The CDR3 bases are TGTGCCAGCAGTTTATCGGGAATGGCATGGAATCAGCCCCAGCATTTT. Its protein is CASSLSGMAWNQPQHF.

This chain connects TRBV7-9 to TRBJ2-7; 12 nucleotides line up with TRBD1. Trimming removed 5 bases from V and 2 bases from J; junction bases left unmatched: 13. CDR1 SEHNR and CDR2 FQNEAQ come from the germline V gene (reference sequence). The CDR3 consists of 18 residues. This chain's CDR3 is CASSPPPGQGATPYEQYF. The DNA for the CDR3 is TGTGCCAGCAGCCCCCCCCCGGGACAGGGGGCAACTCCCTACGAGCAGTACTTC.

This sequence joins TRBV6-6 and TRBJ2-7; 7 bases are shared with TRBD2. With 3 bases clipped from V and 2 bases from J, the junction kept 4 bases outside the gene matches. The CDR3 has 14 amino acids. Germline CDR1 reads MNHNY; CDR2 reads SVGAGI (reference sequence). CDR3 in DNA: TGTGCCAGCAGTTATTCCAGCGGGGCCTACGAGCAGTACTTC. Translation gives CASSYSSGAYEQYF.

The chain joins TRBV27 to TRBJ1-5; 7 bases fit TRBD1. After removal of 2 bases from V and 2 bases from J, the junction contained 3 bases not matched to a gene. This CDR3 contains 15 residues. Per germline, CDR1 MNHEY and CDR2 SMNVEV (reference sequence). This CDR3 reads CASSLLGQGNQPQHF. The CDR3 region has the DNA TGTGCCAGCAGTTTACTCGGACAGGGCAATCAGCCCCAGCATTTT.

This chain joins TRBV27 and TRBJ2-1; 9 bases align to TRBD2. Per germline, CDR1 MNHEY and CDR2 SMNVEV (reference sequence). Germline trimming cut 5 bases from V and 4 bases from J; bases unmatched to any gene: 12. The CDR3 covers 17 residues. CDR3 in DNA: TGTGCCAGCAGTCCGATCAGTAGCGGGAGAGGATACAATGAGCAGTTCTTC. Translation: CASSPISSGRGYNEQFF.

V usage is TRBV15 and J usage is TRBJ1-2; D is ambiguous. In germline, CDR1 is LNHNV, CDR2 YYDKDF (reference sequence). CDR3 length equals 12 residues. V gave up 1 base and J gave up 8 bases, with 8 bases separating them. CDR3 coding DNA: TGTGCCACCAGCAGAGGGCAAGGGGGCTACACCTTC. It specifies CATSRGQGGYTF.

J is TRBJ2-7 and V is TRBV2; no clear D. V was pared by 1 base and J by 0 bases, with 10 bases between. This CDR3 is built from 15 residues. Germline V gene sequence: CDR1 SNHLY, CDR2 FYNNEI. The CDR3 spells CASSEEPGLSYEQYF. CDR3 nucleotides: TGTGCCAGCAGTGAAGAGCCGGGTCTCTCCTACGAGCAGTACTTC.

CDR3 in DNA: TGTGCCAGTAGTATAGATCTTACAGGGATTACTGAAGCTTTCTTT. This translates into CASSIDLTGITEAFF. The chain employs TRBV19 and TRBJ1-1; D possibly corresponds to TRBD1 (6 bases). The V gene's germline CDR1 is LNHDA and CDR2 SQIVND (reference sequence). Trimming removed 0 bases from V and 5 bases from J, with 13 bases in between. This CDR3 is built from 15 residues.

This chain connects TRBV4-2 to TRBJ2-1; 10 bases align to TRBD2. Germline-derived CDR1 and CDR2 are LGHNA and YNFKEQ. The CDR3 has 16 residues. Unmatched junction bases numbered 5, after V lost 0 bases and J lost 6 bases. CDR3 DNA sequence: TGTGCCAGCAGCCAAGACCCTAGCGGGAGTATCAATGAGCAGTTCTTC. Its translation: CASSQDPSGSINEQFF.

This clone appeared once. The V call is TRBV4-1, the J call TRBJ2-2; D may match TRBD1 or TRBD2 (6 bases each). CDR1 is MGHRA and CDR2 is YSYEKL in the germline V gene. The germline V and J ends were trimmed by 4 bases and 3 bases, with 12 bases remaining between them. The CDR3 has 15 amino acids. The CDR3 is CASSLEEGDTGELFF. Here the CDR3 DNA reads TGCGCCAGCAGCCTAGAGGAGGGGGACACCGGGGAGCTGTTTTTT.

V and J are TRBV4-1 and TRBJ1-2; D not certain. CDR1 is MGHRA, CDR2 YSYEKL, per germline. The V end was cut by 4 bases, the J end by 0 bases, with 18 bases between. The CDR3 sequence is 17 residues long. The CDR3 DNA follows: TGCGCCAGCAGCCCAGGCGTAACAGCAATTTCTAACTATGGCTACACCTTC. This translates into CASSPGVTAISNYGYTF.

The chain is built from TRBV27 and TRBJ1-5; perhaps TRBD1 as D (5 bases). The CDR3 consists of 14 residues. V lost 5 bases to trimming and J lost 9 bases, with 17 bases between them. CDR1 and CDR2 (germline): MNHEY, SMNVEV (reference sequence). Here the CDR3 reads CASSPGTAFAPQHF. The CDR3 DNA reads TGTGCCAGCAGTCCCGGGACCGCTTTCGCGCCCCAGCATTTT.

V gene TRBV4-1 combines with J gene TRBJ2-5, with D maybe TRBD2 (6 bases). The ends were cut back, 5 bases at V and 1 base at J, with 14 bases in the middle. This CDR3 region has 15 residues. The germline V gene encodes CDR1 MGHRA and CDR2 YSYEKL. CDR3 nucleotides: TGCGCCAGCAGCTCAACCCTAGCGACCCAAGAGACCCAGTACTTC. This codes for CASSSTLATQETQYF.

The chain uses TRBV10-2 and TRBJ1-1; TRBD1 aligns across 9 bases. Germline trimming cut 7 bases from V and 7 bases from J; bases unmatched to any gene: 4. Germline CDR1 WSHSY, CDR2 SAAADI. The CDR3 runs 12 residues. The CDR3 region is CASKQGAGEAFF. The CDR3 DNA is TGCGCCAGCAAACAGGGGGCCGGTGAAGCTTTCTTT.

The J gene is TRBJ1-3, the V gene TRBV19; the match to TRBD1 covers 7 bases. CDR3 length: 15 amino acids. Germline-derived CDR1 and CDR2 are LNHDA and SQIVND (reference sequence). Germline trimming cut 5 bases from V and 0 bases from J; bases unmatched to any gene: 4. CDR3 sequence reads: CASSEDRSSGNTIYF. As DNA, the CDR3 is TGTGCCAGTAGTGAGGACAGGTCCTCTGGAAACACCATATATTTT.

J is TRBJ1-4 and V is TRBV27; no reliable D call. V gave up 5 bases and J gave up 8 bases, with 18 bases separating them. This CDR3 region has 15 residues. Germline CDR1 and CDR2: MNHEY and SMNVEV (reference sequence). CDR3 loop: CASSPPPPLGEKLFF. CDR3 in DNA: TGTGCCAGCAGTCCCCCGCCCCCCTTGGGAGAAAAACTGTTTTTT.

This chain uses TRBV27 with TRBJ2-2; D gene ambiguous. Deletions cut 1 base from V and 7 bases from J, with 10 bases between. Germline loops: CDR1 MNHEY, CDR2 SMNVEV (reference sequence). This CDR3 has 14 residues. CDR3 coding DNA: TGTGCCAGCAGTTTATTTCTGGTTGGCGGGGAGCTGTTTTTT. This encodes CASSLFLVGGELFF.

The chain carries TRBV12-5 and TRBJ1-5, with D possibly being TRBD1 (6 bases). CDR1 and CDR2 from the germline V gene are LGHNT and FRNRAP. Trimming took 1 base from V and 3 from J, leaving 16 bases between them. This CDR3 comprises 17 residues. In DNA, the CDR3 is TGTGCTAGTGGTTTGGAATACAAGACAGGCGACAATCAGCCCCAGCATTTT. This translates into CASGLEYKTGDNQPQHF.

This chain joins TRBV7-8 and TRBJ2-7, with D perhaps matching TRBD1 (6 bases). The CDR3 spans 12 residues. V was clipped by 6 bases and J by 4 bases, with 10 bases between them. From germline, CDR1 is SGHVS and CDR2 FQNEAQ. As DNA, the CDR3 is TGTGCCAGCAGATCCACAGGGTACGAGCAGTACTTC. Its protein product is CASRSTGYEQYF.

This chain connects TRBV2 to TRBJ1-1; D possibly corresponds to TRBD1 (6 bases). Germline CDR1 reads SNHLY; CDR2 reads FYNNEI. V was pared by 8 bases and J by 10 bases, with 20 bases between. There are 13 residues in the CDR3. This CDR3 is CASYSPGAQGAFF. DNA of the CDR3: TGTGCCAGCTACTCCCCGGGGGCACAGGGAGCTTTCTTT.

This clone is medium-sized. The rearrangement joins TRBV11-2 to TRBJ2-7, with D possibly being TRBD1 (6 bases). There are 15 residues in the CDR3. Germline assignment: CDR1 SGHAT and CDR2 FQNNGV. V lost 5 bases, J lost 5 bases, and 19 bases lay in between. The CDR3 DNA reads as TGTGCCAGCAGCCCAGGGGTCCCAGCTTTGGACGAGCAGTACTTC. It yields the protein CASSPGVPALDEQYF.

This sequence joins TRBV14 and TRBJ1-1, with TRBD1 as a possible D gene (5 bases). Trimming cost V 2 bases and J 10 bases, with 14 bases left between them. The CDR3 sequence is 13 residues long. Germline V gives CDR1 SGHDN, CDR2 FVKESK. CDR3 region: CASSQSPFTGAFF. The DNA of the CDR3 is TGTGCCAGCAGCCAATCCCCTTTTACAGGAGCTTTCTTT.

CDR3 sequence (DNA): TGTGCCAGCAGCTTGGCTGTCTACGAGCAGTACTTC. Protein: CASSLAVYEQYF. This chain uses TRBV11-2 with TRBJ2-7; the D is unclear. CDR1 SGHAT and CDR2 FQNNGV come from the germline V gene. The CDR3 is made up of 12 amino acids. V was clipped by 3 bases and J by 3 bases, with 6 bases between them.

J is TRBJ1-1 and V is TRBV7-9, with a possible D match to TRBD1 (5 bases). This CDR3 is built from 15 residues. Between the trimmed V and J ends, which lost 0 bases and 0 bases, there was a span of 8 bases. The germline V gene encodes CDR1 SEHNR and CDR2 FQNEAQ (reference sequence). As DNA, the CDR3 is TGTGCCAGCAGCTTAGCAAGGGGCGTGAACACTGAAGCTTTCTTT. Protein: CASSLARGVNTEAFF.

The rearrangement joins TRBV29-1 to TRBJ2-7, with 10 positions matching TRBD2. V trimming: 6 bases; J trimming: 5 bases; junction bases outside the gene matches: 16. This CDR3 region has 16 residues. The germline gives CDR1 SQVTM, CDR2 ANQGSEA. The CDR3 sequence: CSVWGAAGGPRDEQYF. CDR3 DNA sequence: TGCAGCGTCTGGGGAGCAGCGGGAGGGCCCAGGGACGAGCAGTACTTC.